What follows are 16 T cell receptor beta chains derived from one specimen sequenced in a study of regulatory T cells in long-lasting Graves disease. CDR3 regions were amplified by Arm-PCR using iRepertoire HTBI primers to build TCR beta libraries. TCRdb ran MiXCR on the multiplex PCR reads and lists one entry per CDR3 protein. The sample includes hundreds of thousands of distinct CDR3 sequences, 15% of them seen just once. Specified time point: newly diagnosed GD, antithyroid drugs for less than 3 months. Extracted PBMC RNA gave rise to the TCR library. The sample consisted of peripheral blood mononuclear cells (PBMCs), taken at new diagnosis, from a patient treated with antithyroid drugs. These receptors originate from a female donor with Graves disease.

This clonotype turned up a few times. The CDR3 here is CASSDGLAEGADTQYF. The CDR3, as DNA: TGCGCCAGCAGTGACGGACTAGCGGAGGGGGCAGATACGCAGTATTTT. This chain connects TRBV10-1 to TRBJ2-3; 10 bases are a match to TRBD2. CDR1 and CDR2 (germline): WNHNN, SYGVQD (reference sequence). The CDR3 runs to 16 residues. Unmatched junction bases numbered 7, after V lost 3 bases and J lost 4 bases.

This clonotype was recorded many times. This chain connects TRBV20-1 to TRBJ2-1; 8 bases align to TRBD2. This CDR3 is 15 amino acids long. Germline trimming cut 6 bases from V and 2 bases from J; bases unmatched to any gene: 9. The germline V gene has CDR1 DFQATT and CDR2 SNEGSKA (reference sequence). As DNA, the CDR3 is TGCAGTGCCCCGCGGGCTAGCGGGCCCTACAATGAGCAGTTCTTC. This codes for CSAPRASGPYNEQFF.

This clonotype has at least ten counts. This chain connects TRBV20-1 to TRBJ1-2; tentatively, D is TRBD1 (5 bases). The CDR3 runs 17 residues. Germline V lookup: CDR1 DFQATT, CDR2 SNEGSKA (reference sequence). V lost 0 bases and J lost 4, with 21 bases in between. The CDR3 bases are TGCAGTGCTAGAGATCTAGGAGGGGTCCCCCCCTCCTATGGCTACACCTTC. Residues: CSARDLGGVPPSYGYTF.

This clonotype has at least ten counts. V gene TRBV5-1 combines with J gene TRBJ2-3; D call uncertain. The CDR3 runs to 15 residues. The germline CDR1 and CDR2 sequences are SGHRS and YFSETQ. V was pared by 7 bases and J by 3 bases, with 18 bases between. The CDR3 spells CASFDHPSQTDTQYF. In DNA form, the CDR3 reads TGCGCCAGCTTCGACCATCCCTCGCAAACAGATACGCAGTATTTT.

The J gene is TRBJ2-1, the V gene TRBV24-1, with a weak D call TRBD2 (6 bases). The CDR3 extends over 15 amino acids. The V end lost 10 bases, the J end lost 1 base, and 16 bases lay between the germline ends. In germline, CDR1 is KGHDR, CDR2 SFDVKD. CDR3 sequence (DNA): TGTGCCACGGACGCGGGGACGGGGTCCTACAATGAGCAGTTCTTC. It codes for CATDAGTGSYNEQFF.

Many counts were recorded for this clonotype. The chain links TRBV12-3 or TRBV12-4 to TRBJ1-4; D unresolved. Trimming took off 1 base at V and 4 bases at J, with 10 bases between the two ends. The CDR3 runs 15 residues. CDR3 in amino acids: CASSLVPGGNEKLFF. DNA for the CDR3: TGTGCCAGCAGTTTAGTCCCAGGAGGTAATGAAAAACTGTTTTTT.

In DNA form, the CDR3 reads TGTGCCAGCACAAAGCTAGCGGCCTACAATGAGCAGTTCTTC. This gives the protein CASTKLAAYNEQFF. V gene TRBV6-1 combines with J gene TRBJ2-1; 7 bases match TRBD2. With 7 bases clipped from V and 2 bases from J, the junction kept 5 bases outside the gene matches. This CDR3 region has 14 residues. Germline V gene data show CDR1 as MNHNS and CDR2 as SASEGT.

This clonotype was found a few times. A read error may explain this, as a much larger clone is one base away. The J gene is TRBJ2-1, the V gene TRBV20-1; a possible D gene is TRBD2 (7 bases). Deletions cut 0 bases from V and 8 bases from J, with 23 bases between. The CDR3 totals 17 residues. CDR1 is DFQATT and CDR2 is SNEGSKA in the germline V gene (reference sequence). CDR3 sequence (DNA): TGCAGTGCTAGAGAGTCCCCAGGGAGGGGGTTTGTGGATGAGCAGTTCTTC. This codes for CSARESPGRGFVDEQFF.

The sample holds a few counts of this clonotype. One junction end does not reproduce the germline sequence, and a read error may be involved. This chain uses TRBV25-1 with TRBJ2-5; 7 positions match TRBD1. The CDR3 spans 17 residues. Germline V CDR1 and CDR2: MGHDK, SYGVNS. CDR3 coding DNA: TGTGCCTGCAGGGGACAGACGAACACCCGGTACCAAGAGACCCAGTACTTC. Translating it yields CACRGQTNTRYQETQYF.

The V gene is TRBV12-3 or TRBV12-4, the J gene TRBJ2-1; 9 bases are a match to TRBD2. The V and J ends lost 8 bases and 2 bases, in that order; junction bases with no gene match: 16. There are 18 residues in the CDR3. The chain's CDR3 is CASSPEREAYGAYNEQFF. The DNA for the CDR3 is TGTGCCAGCTCACCTGAGCGGGAGGCCTATGGCGCCTACAATGAGCAGTTCTTC.

This clonotype was picked up many times. The J gene is TRBJ2-7, the V gene TRBV20-1; TRBD2 matches 12 bases. This CDR3 region has 13 residues. Unmatched junction bases numbered 3, after V lost 5 bases and J lost 4 bases. Germline CDR1 reads DFQATT; CDR2 reads SNEGSKA (reference sequence). CDR3 sequence reads: CSAQGLAGYEQYF. DNA for the CDR3: TGCAGTGCTCAGGGACTAGCGGGTTACGAGCAGTACTTC.

This clonotype was detected ten times or more. The chain has TRBV9 and TRBJ1-2, with D perhaps TRBD1 (6 bases). The CDR3 consists of 19 residues. Germline CDR1 is SGDLS and CDR2 is YYNGEE. V lost 1 base and J 3 bases, leaving 25 bases between the germline ends. Written as DNA, the CDR3 is TGTGCCAGCAGCGTATTTGGGGGGACACCTCCTCCTCTTGACTATGGCTACACCTTC. Amino acids: CASSVFGGTPPPLDYGYTF.

There are many counts of this clonotype. The rearrangement joins TRBV5-8 to TRBJ2-1; TRBD1 agrees at 9 bases. With 2 bases clipped from V and 4 bases from J, the junction kept 7 bases outside the gene matches. The CDR3 has 16 residues. Germline CDR1 reads SGHTS; CDR2 reads YDEGEE. This CDR3 reads CASSFYRGRGYNEQFF. CDR3 nucleotides: TGTGCCAGCAGCTTTTACAGGGGGCGTGGGTACAATGAGCAGTTCTTC.

This clonotype occurred many times. The chain has TRBV27 and TRBJ2-3; 9 bases are shared with TRBD2. Trimming cost V 6 bases and J 14 bases; bases outside gene matches: 9. Germline loops: CDR1 MNHEY, CDR2 SMNVEV (reference sequence). This CDR3 is built from 12 residues. The CDR3 protein is CASSRSQGLAYF. In DNA, the CDR3 is TGTGCCAGCAGCAGGTCCCAGGGACTAGCGTATTTT.

This clonotype showed up just a few times. This chain uses TRBV18 with TRBJ2-1; TRBD1 might be the D (8 bases). The J call may be in error: the DNA end matches TRBJ2-5 better. The germline V gene encodes CDR1 KGHSH and CDR2 LQKENI. The length of the CDR3 is 16 residues. CDR3 region: CASSTEPGQGGETQYF. Here the CDR3 DNA reads TGTGCCAGCTCAACAGAGCCTGGACAGGGAGGGGAGACCCAGTACTTC.

This clonotype was picked up a small number of times. This chain connects TRBV12-3 or TRBV12-4 to TRBJ1-1, with D unclear. The CDR3 contains 11 residues. The V end lost 6 bases, the J end lost 4 bases, and 6 bases lay between the germline ends. This CDR3 is CASRRSTEAFF. CDR3 nucleotide sequence: TGTGCCAGCAGGAGGAGCACTGAAGCTTTCTTT.